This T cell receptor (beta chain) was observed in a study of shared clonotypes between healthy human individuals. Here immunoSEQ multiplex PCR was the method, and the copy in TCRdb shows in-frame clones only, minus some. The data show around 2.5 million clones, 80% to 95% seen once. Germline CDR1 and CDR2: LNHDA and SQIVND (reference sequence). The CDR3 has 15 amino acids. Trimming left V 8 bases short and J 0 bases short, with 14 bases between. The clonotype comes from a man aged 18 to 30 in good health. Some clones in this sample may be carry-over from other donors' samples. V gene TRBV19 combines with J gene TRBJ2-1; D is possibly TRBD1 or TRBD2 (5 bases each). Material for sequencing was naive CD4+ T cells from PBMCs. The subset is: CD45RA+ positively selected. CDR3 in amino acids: CASHRGGNSYNEQFF. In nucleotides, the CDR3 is TGTGCCAGTCATCGGGGCGGAAACTCCTACAATGAGCAGTTCTTC.